This T cell receptor (beta chain) is from a study of T-cell memory formation after mild COVID-19. Study background: TCR clusters were largely donor specific.

This clonotype was counted a few times. Antigen unknown. Overall study results and limits: Nothing showed for sure that second-wave clones peaking on day 37 were SARS-CoV-2 specific.

The 5'RACE method, run with constant-segment primers, produced TCR alpha and TCR beta cDNA libraries (carrying sample barcodes and UMIs). MiXCR, applied by TCRdb to the 5' RACE reads, yields one record per CDR3 protein. Of about 360,000 distinct CDR3 sequences listed, around an eighth are singletons. The receptor's source is a man younger than 35 who had mild COVID-19 (a few samples of this study predate the infection). Cell type and time point are not known. Material: PBMCs or a T cell subset sorted from them (not recorded which).

The CDR3 reads CSARVHRGPAGNTIYF. In DNA, the CDR3 is TGCAGTGCTAGAGTTCACAGGGGGCCAGCTGGAAACACCATATATTTT. The chain links TRBV20-1 to TRBJ1-3; 9 bases agree with TRBD1. The germline V gene encodes CDR1 DFQATT and CDR2 SNEGSKA (reference sequence). Trimming cost V 1 base and J 2 bases; bases outside gene matches: 6. CDR3 length: 16 amino acids.